This T cell receptor beta chain was captured in a study of shared clonotypes between healthy human individuals (dated by TCRdb to about 2020). Broadly, across the study: The cohort included a few men and a couple of women between 18 and 49 years of age. For each donor, CD4 naive and CD4 memory were each run on three plates, CD8 naive on two plates, and CD8 memory on one plate. Blood TCR repertoires of five healthy adults were deeply sequenced to estimate repertoire size and the extent of clonotype sharing between individuals. Libraries were prepared and TCR repertoires were sequenced by different laboratories using diverse techniques, in order to increase sequencing depth and limit assay-specific biases. Between about 0.9 and 8.9 billion PBMCs per donor were obtained by leukapheresis.

A distance of 21 bases separates the germline ends of V and J, which lose 0 bases and 7 bases respectively. The CDR3 spans 17 residues, from the cysteine through the phenylalanine. Left in the record is the CDR3 DNA by itself, 51 bases read in frame from the first base. The germline V gene yields KGHSH for CDR1 and LQKENI for CDR2. TCR CDR3 regions were amplified from genomic DNA by multiplex PCR using the deep immunoSEQ assay. Extracted genomic DNA from each cell subset was spread evenly across all wells of several immunoSEQ 96-well plates, with each plate serving as a replicate. For sorted subsets, each replicate PCR was loaded with 200 ng genomic DNA, equivalent to 30,000 to 35,000 T cell genomes. Purified libraries were quantified with a Qubit 3.0 fluorometer, sized on a Bioanalyzer 2100, and re-quantified with the KAPA Library Quantification kit. Every immunoSEQ 96-well plate was sequenced on a separate single-read 150-cycle Illumina NextSeq 550 flow cell. The original pipeline was this. The immunoSEQ output contained only junctional sequences without quality scores, so filtering could not match that applied to full-length reads. To assign V/J genes and CDR3, sequences were annotated using PyIR, a Python wrapper for IgBLAST v1.9, with IMGT germline references. Reads were removed for weak V/J assignments (E-value above 1e-6), missing CDR3, stop codons, out-of-frame junctions, or ambiguous translated residues. V3J clonotypes were defined as sequences sharing the same inferred V gene, J gene, and CDR3 amino acid sequence. The percentage overlap between two repertoires was calculated by dividing the number of shared unique clonotypes by the size of the smaller repertoire. Richness of each repertoire was evaluated using RTK rarefaction, the Chao1 estimator, and Recon v2.1 estimates of unobserved clonotypes. Generation probabilities were computed with OLGA for all TCRbeta clonotypes obtained by the gDNA method from four donors. The source is immuneACCESS, and TCRdb retained only in-frame sequences with V and J called. Part of the clones is not carried over; for the studies checked, unresolved V genes explain less than half of this, and the remainder is unexplained. That table furnishes V, J and clone size, whereas the DNA furnished D and trimming. Recorded for this sample are 2,500,000 or so clones; 93% of them occurred a single time. Roughly 0.36% of the sample is held by the ten biggest clonotypes.

With respect to this clone: No antigen is known for it. The record has no base qualities; no much larger clone is one base away.

What the study reported, not specific to this receptor: Based on pairwise subsampling, the degree of clonotype sharing among donors was expected to be affected by sequencing depth. Rarefaction of sorted-subset datasets indicated incomplete sequencing despite the large sequencing depth. About 5% of naive CD4, more than 3% of naive CD8, 2% to 2.5% of memory CD4, and over 0.35% of memory CD8 clonotypes were shared across several donors. Higher generation probabilities were observed for clonotypes shared by all four sorted-subset donors than for non-shared clonotypes. Estimated clonotype richness was generally larger for naive than for memory subsets. Because the study included a small number of donors, the genetic and exposure-history diversity represented was limited. Sampling was restricted to blood, and TCR repertoires in tissues likely differ from the TCR repertoires found in blood.

The donors were healthy, HIV-negative adults who had no recently reported acute infections or vaccinations. Only Caucasian adults living in Nashville, Tennessee, USA were represented among the donors. CD4+ T cells were enriched by magnetic negative selection, after which naive cells were positively selected on CD45RA and the negative fraction was taken as the memory subset. Blood was obtained by leukapheresis, after which PBMCs were separated by Ficoll-Histopaque density gradient centrifugation and cryopreserved in liquid nitrogen vapor phase. Purity and quantity of every magnetically sorted T cell population were checked by analytical flow cytometry. From each sorted fraction, genomic DNA was isolated and quantified by UV absorbance on a Nanodrop 2000c.

The sequence was obtained from a man aged 18 to 29 in good health. Some clones in this sample may be carry-over from other donors' samples. The chain is encoded by TRBV18 joined to TRBJ1-2; too little of a D gene remains to name it. Sequencing was done on a sample of naive CD4+ T cells from PBMCs. The label giving this sample's cell subset or site can be read as: CD45RA+ positively selected. The bases read TGTGCCAGCTCACCACCTGTTCCACAGATGACTAAGGGTGGCTACACCTTC. The translation is CASSPPVPQMTKGGYTF.